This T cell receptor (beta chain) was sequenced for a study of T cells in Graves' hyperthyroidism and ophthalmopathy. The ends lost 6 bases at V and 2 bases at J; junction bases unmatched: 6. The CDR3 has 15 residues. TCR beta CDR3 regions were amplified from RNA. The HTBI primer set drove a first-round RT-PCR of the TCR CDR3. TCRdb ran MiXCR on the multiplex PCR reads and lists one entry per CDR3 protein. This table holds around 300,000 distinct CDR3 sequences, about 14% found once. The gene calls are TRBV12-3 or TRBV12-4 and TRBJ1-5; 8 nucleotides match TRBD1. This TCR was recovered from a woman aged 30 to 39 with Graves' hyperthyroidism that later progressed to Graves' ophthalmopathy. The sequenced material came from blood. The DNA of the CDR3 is TGTGCCAGCAGCATCGGACAGGGACGCAATCAGCCCCAGCATTTT. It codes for CASSIGQGRNQPQHF.